This T cell receptor (beta chain) appears in the sequencing data of a study of T cells expressing NK-cell markers (dated by TCRdb to the early 2020s). With respect to the entire study: Roughly 8 donors provided sorted CD3+CD56+NKG2C+, CD3+CD56+NKG2C- and CD3+CD56-NKG2C+ T-cell subsets, whose TCR beta-chain repertoires were profiled. Randomly selected healthy volunteers, three men and five women, were used as the eight sequenced donors. Illumina HiSeq 2000/2500, MiSeq or NextSeq was used to sequence libraries as 2 x 150 bp reads. Among the eight sequenced donors, seven were HCMV-seropositive and one was HCMV-seronegative.

Of note for this clonotype: Its recognized antigen is unknown.

Overall results and qualifications from the work: In a handful of donors, the dominant CD3+CD56+NKG2C+ clonotypes were among the top 10 CD8+ clonotypes and accounted for about 1.0-7.5% of CD8+ T cells. Those dominant clonotypes were again the most abundant among CD3+CD56-NKG2C+ cells in several donors, at about 28.3-60.1%. Whether the expanded NKG2C-expressing T cell clones were specific for HCMV antigens remained unclear.

HCMV serostatus was determined by detecting HCMV-specific IgG in serum with a commercial ELISA kit. Peripheral blood mononuclear cells were isolated from blood by Ficoll density gradient centrifugation. Including cysteine and phenylalanine, the CDR3 has 17 amino acids. No DNA has been recorded. From the germline V gene (reference sequence), CDR1 is LGHDT and CDR2 is YNNKEL. This sample was sequenced with an Illumina HiSeq 2000. TCR beta cDNA libraries were prepared using 5'RACE template switching, which introduced a universal primer site and unique molecular identifiers. cDNA synthesis was primed from the TCR beta constant segment and was followed by two successive PCR amplification steps. As for how the authors treated the data: MIGEC was used to demultiplex reads and group reads by UMI, and MiTCR was used to assemble and quantify clonotypes. To exclude erroneous sequences, only TCR cDNA sequences supported by at least two reads were retained. The tcR package was used for downstream repertoire analysis, and clonotypes were matched across fractions by CDR3 nucleotide sequence plus V segment. VDJmatch was used to annotate antigen specificity against VDJdb, with one amino acid substitution allowed in CDR3. Following TCRdb reprocessing, every CDR3 protein sequence forms one entry, and DNA is not provided. The V and J calls follow TCRdb's processing rather than the paper's. This specimen's table enumerates 160,000 or so distinct CDR3 sequences. Approximately 17% of the sample is in the top ten clones.

The source material was blood T cells: a sorted CD56 or NKG2C T cell subset, CD4+ or CD8+ T cells, or bulk PBMC T cells (not recorded which). The clonotype comes from a woman between 18 and 70 years old in good health. The receptor chain draws on TRBV3-1 and TRBJ2-2; TCRdb calls TRBD2, which cannot be checked without DNA. The encoded CDR3 is CASSPGTSGSFTGELFF.